This T cell receptor beta chain was identified during a study of prognosis after radiotherapy for stage I lung cancer. Study context: Among the enrolled patients, approximately 15 had newly diagnosed primary stage I lung tumors, while roughly five had oligometastatic NSCLC following surgical resection of the primary tumor. Study results and limitations: Patients developing distant metastases showed lower Shannon entropy after stereotactic body radiation therapy.

Comments on this clonotype: Its antigen is not identified.

Genomic DNA was subjected to two-round multiplex PCR for amplification of TCR beta CDR3. Every TRBV and TRBJ gene had its own specific primer in first-round PCR. In TCRdb, the multiplex PCR reads were re-called with MiXCR into one record per CDR3 protein. The table shows fewer than 25,000 distinct CDR3 sequences, with 35% to 40% occurring only once. V lost 2 bases, J lost 2 bases, and 9 bases stayed unmatched. The CDR3 loop spans 16 amino acids. CDR1 and CDR2 (germline): SGHTA, FQGNSA. The rearrangement links TRBV7-2 to TRBJ2-7; 7 bases fit TRBD1. The starting material was PBMCs, obtained before or after stereotactic body radiation therapy (not recorded which). The sequence was collected from a donor older than 45 with non-small cell lung cancer. The CDR3 is CASSLKGTATTYEQYF. The CDR3 DNA sequence: TGTGCCAGCAGCTTAAAGGGGACAGCTACGACCTACGAGCAGTACTTC.